The entry that follows covers one T cell receptor beta chain sequence. This clone was detected ten times or more. Its target antigen remains unknown. The read comes to an end 3 residues before the CDR3 does, leaving the germline J gene to fill in the end. Equivalent amounts of genomic DNA from CVID and control samples were used as sequencing input. For every sample, a 60 bp segment covering the rearranged TCRbeta CDR3 region was amplified and then sequenced. The immunoSEQ assay, a bias-corrected multiplex PCR combined with high-throughput sequencing, was used for TCRbeta amplification. Regarding the original processing steps: Every unique nucleotide sequence counted as a clone and was annotated with V, D and J genes, copy number and frequency. Sequences were labeled productive if in frame, and non-productive if out of frame or containing stop codons. As previously described, clonality was calculated on the basis of Shannon's entropy. The predicted amino acid sequences of productive clones were used to derive the mean CDR3 Kyte-Doolittle hydropathy. Hierarchical clustering of scaled V gene usage was performed with the R hclust function using Manhattan distance and complete linkage. Clone sharing by CDR3 amino acid sequence was assessed by resampling 12 repertoires per group over 100 rounds. The repertoires were searched for approximately 70 published EBV-specific TCRbeta sequences and 245 published CMV-specific TCRbeta sequences. Analysis left out a couple of CVID samples that produced under 10,000 sequences, so 35 to 50 CVID repertoires remained. The immuneACCESS repertoire file appears here via TCRdb, limited to in-frame rearrangements. These files lack a portion of the clones; in checked studies, under half of the deficit traces to unresolved V genes, and the cause of the others is not known. V, J and clone size are taken as reported in that table, and D and trimming were inferred from the DNA itself. This sample has about 23,000 clones in the table, none counted a single time. Together, the top ten hold roughly 8.8% of the sample.

The germline V gene (reference sequence) sets CDR1 to LNHDA and CDR2 to SQIVND. The CDR3 measures 15 amino acids from cysteine to phenylalanine. The DNA covers only part of the CDR3, 36 bases in frame from base 1. V was cut back by 2 bases and J by 3 bases, leaving a gap of 10 bases between them. The sample belongs to a study of T cell clonality in common variable immunodeficiency (dated by TCRdb to the mid-2010s). Overall study results and their limits: Fewer deletions and N-nucleotide insertions were reportedly observed in CVID TCRbeta sequences, and highly modified clones with 13 or more V deletions were reportedly absent from CVID TCRbeta sequences. Healthy controls shared more TCRbeta clones with each other than CVID subjects shared among themselves (p < 0.0001). Despite equal DNA input, controls averaged roughly 84,000 unique sequences per sample versus roughly 30,000 in CVID samples. Compared with healthy controls, CVID subjects showed increased TCRbeta clonality (t-test p = 0.018), a feature most characteristic of about a third of subjects. It was noted by the authors that sequencing of the repertoires of T cell subpopulations would be needed to clarify the cause of the increased clonality in CVID. Patient heterogeneity within the CVID cohort put limits on correlating repertoire features with clinical complications.

Diagnosis of CVID followed standard criteria, namely serum IgG, IgA and/or IgM below the normal range together with specific antibody deficiency. The CVID group comprised some 45 subjects, 15 or so female and 29 male, aged roughly 8 to 65 years with a mean age of around 40. Predominantly Caucasian heritage was noted among both the CVID patients and the healthy controls. Replacement immunoglobulin therapy had been administered to all CVID subjects for at least one year at the time of study participation. No CVID subject was ill or taking immunomodulatory or immunosuppressive medication when blood was collected. Heparinized peripheral whole blood samples of 5 to 8 ml were collected from each donor. TCRbeta CDR3 repertoires were sequenced from genomic DNA of adults with common variable immune deficiency (CVID) and healthy adult controls. Diluted blood was subjected to density centrifugation over Hypaque 1077 or Ficoll-Paque for isolation of peripheral blood mononuclear cells. Genomic DNA was obtained from unsorted mononuclear cells using either Qiagen column purification or a centrifugation-based method.

Sequencing was performed on peripheral blood mononuclear cells. This clonotype was obtained from a human donor with common variable immunodeficiency. The chain uses TRBV19 and TRBJ1-4; no D segment can be confidently identified. CDR3 DNA (partial): TGTGCCAGTAGTATATCCCCGGCGGCTAATGAAAAA. The encoded protein is CASSISPAANEK. In full, the CDR3 is CASSISPAANEKLFF.